The clone carrying this TCR beta chain was observed a single time. TCRdb's table, derived via immunoSEQ multiplex PCR, lists solely in-frame clones and lacks some. The table includes 550,000 to 850,000 clones, around 70% detected once. The sample is drawn from a study of shared clonotypes between healthy human individuals. About the study: The donor group consisted of a couple of women and a few men, aged 18 to 49. Each donor's CD4 naive and CD4 memory cells filled three plates apiece, CD8 naive two, and CD8 memory one.

CDR1 and CDR2 from the germline V gene are SGHTA and FQGNSA. J lost 5 bases, V lost 3 bases, and 11 bases had no gene match. The CDR3 loop spans 17 amino acids. The TCR was taken from a woman in her 30s in good health. Sequenced: memory CD4+ T cells sorted from blood. Described subset: CD45RA-negative fraction. The V gene is TRBV7-2, the J gene TRBJ2-7, with 12 bases fitting TRBD1. CDR3: CASSFTGTGGMRDEQYF. DNA of the CDR3: TGTGCCAGCAGCTTCACCGGGACAGGGGGCATGAGGGACGAGCAGTACTTC.